One sample yielded the 12 T cell receptor beta chains listed below, sequenced in a study of response to subunit inactivated influenza vaccine. TCRdb reprocessed the RT-PCR reads via MiXCR and lists one record per CDR3 protein. The data show approximately 500,000 distinct CDR3 sequences, under 30% seen once. The sample was also linked to a second study, of T cells expressing NK-cell markers. According to that study: Researchers built TCR beta cDNA using 5'RACE template switching with UMIs.

The starting material was CD4+ T cells sorted from PBMCs, obtained 11 to 12 days after vaccination. These receptors were collected from a man in his fifties who received an inactivated influenza vaccine.

The table lists this clonotype with a few counts. The chain carries TRBV27 and TRBJ2-3; 13 positions match TRBD2. The length of the CDR3 is 16 residues. With V trimmed by 6 bases and J by 2 bases, 5 bases remained unmatched. The germline CDR1 and CDR2 sequences are MNHEY and SMNVEV (reference sequence). The CDR3: CASRRGLAGATDTQYF. CDR3 bases: TGTGCCAGCAGGAGAGGACTAGCGGGGGCCACAGATACGCAGTATTTT.

The genes are TRBV7-4 and TRBJ2-1, with TRBD2 matching over 14 bases. After removal of 2 bases from V and 5 bases from J, the junction contained 17 bases not matched to a gene. Germline lookup yields CDR1 SGHVT and CDR2 SQSDAQ. This CDR3 is 21 amino acids long. The CDR3 region is CASSLIPGTSGSSFANNEQFF. DNA for the CDR3: TGTGCCAGCAGCTTAATTCCTGGGACTAGCGGGAGTTCGTTCGCGAACAATGAGCAGTTCTTC.

This clonotype was seen more than once but under ten times. The J gene is TRBJ2-1, the V gene TRBV29-1; perhaps TRBD2 as D (5 bases). The CDR3 covers 13 residues. V was clipped by 7 bases and J by 5 bases, with 15 bases between them. CDR1 and CDR2 from the germline V gene are SQVTM and ANQGSEA. CDR3 coding DNA: TGCAGCGCCGCGGGCCTACTGAACAATGAGCAGTTCTTC. Protein sequence: CSAAGLLNNEQFF.

The rearrangement links TRBV12-3 or TRBV12-4 to TRBJ2-1; maybe TRBD2 (6 bases). This CDR3 comprises 14 residues. V was cut by 7 bases and J by 6 bases, with 16 bases left in between. This chain's CDR3 is CASTNLLGGNEQFF. CDR3 DNA sequence: TGTGCCAGCACCAACCTACTGGGGGGCAATGAGCAGTTCTTC.

This clonotype was found many times. The chain has TRBV7-2 and TRBJ2-7, with TRBD2 matching 8 bases. V shed 5 bases and J 1 base; nucleotides not matched to a gene: 7. The CDR3 is 15 amino acids. CDR1 and CDR2 from the germline V gene are SGHTA and FQGNSA. Written as DNA, the CDR3 is TGTGCCAGCAGCCGCCGGGTAGCGGGGTCCTACGAGCAGTACTTC. Its protein product is CASSRRVAGSYEQYF.

The V call is TRBV9, the J call TRBJ2-2, with D tentatively TRBD2 (5 bases). Germline CDR1 reads SGDLS; CDR2 reads YYNGEE. This CDR3 comprises 13 residues. Deletions cut 4 bases from V and 4 bases from J, with 8 bases between. The CDR3 DNA follows: TGTGCCAGCAGCAACAGCGGCACCGGGGAGCTGTTTTTT. Its protein is CASSNSGTGELFF.

The chain couples TRBV28 to TRBJ1-2; TRBD1 is a possible D gene (5 bases). There are 13 residues in the CDR3. V shed 3 bases and J shed 4 bases, with 9 bases lying between them. In germline, CDR1 is MDHEN, CDR2 SYDVKM. The CDR3 loop reads CASSFGAAYGYTF. DNA of the CDR3: TGTGCCAGCAGTTTTGGGGCGGCCTATGGCTACACCTTC.

The chain has TRBV20-1 and TRBJ1-5; D unresolved. The V end was cut by 3 bases, the J end by 3 bases, with 6 bases between. The germline CDR1 and CDR2 sequences are DFQATT and SNEGSKA (reference sequence). CDR3 length: 12 residues. The DNA for the CDR3 is TGCAGTGCTAGTAATGTCAATCAGCCCCAGCATTTT. It specifies CSASNVNQPQHF.

This clonotype appeared once. This rearrangement joins TRBV18 to TRBJ2-5; D perhaps matches TRBD2 (5 bases). V dropped 9 bases and J dropped 5 bases, with 13 bases sitting between them. Germline V gives CDR1 KGHSH, CDR2 LQKENI. The CDR3 consists of 12 residues. The DNA for the CDR3 is TGTGCCAGTTCAAGGGAGACGGAGACCCAGTACTTC. Amino acids: CASSRETETQYF.

The chain carries TRBV7-6 and TRBJ2-1, with 10 bases fitting TRBD2. CDR3 length: 17 residues. The ends lost 1 base at V and 4 bases at J; junction bases unmatched: 7. Germline V gives CDR1 SGHVS, CDR2 FNYEAQ. CDR3 region: CASSLEASGSIYNEQFF. CDR3 bases: TGTGCCAGCAGCTTAGAAGCTAGCGGGAGTATATACAATGAGCAGTTCTTC.

This chain joins TRBV20-1 and TRBJ2-3; either TRBD1 or TRBD2 may supply D (5 bases each). Germline loops: CDR1 DFQATT, CDR2 SNEGSKA (reference sequence). The CDR3 is 15 amino acids. Trimming pared 3 bases from V and 3 bases from J, leaving 16 bases between. This CDR3 is CSASGGRVRTDTQYF. The CDR3, as DNA: TGCAGTGCTAGCGGAGGCAGGGTTCGAACAGATACGCAGTATTTT.

The chain recombines TRBV30 with TRBJ2-7; 9 positions match TRBD1. This CDR3 region has 16 residues. CDR1 is GTSNPN and CDR2 is SVGIG in the germline V gene (reference sequence). J was trimmed by 9 bases and V by 2 bases; bases with no gene match: 17. CDR3 residues: CAWSSPGTGRRHRQYF. Here the CDR3 DNA reads TGTGCCTGGAGTTCGCCCGGGACAGGGAGGAGACACAGGCAGTACTTC.